This T cell receptor (beta chain) was obtained from a study of beta chain features in type 1 diabetes. With respect to this clone: Its antigen is still unknown.

Of the isolated RNA, all was reverse transcribed, and so the sequenced material was expressed TCRB transcripts. The assay was immunoSEQ multiplex PCR, and TCRdb's table has in-frame clones only and misses some. Among around 160,000 clones, roughly 53% were seen once, and the ten largest hold around 0.42%. Study outcomes and limitations: Any HLA effect on TCRB rearrangement was left unresolved by small sub-analyses. Patients and controls would share equally any PCR tilt toward shorter templates.

Trimming left V 3 bases short and J 1 base short, with 7 bases between. There are 14 residues in the CDR3. CDR1 is SGHTA, CDR2 FQGNSA, per germline. This clonotype was obtained from a man aged 18-30 years in good health. The specimen sequenced was Tregs from blood. The chain uses TRBV7-2 and TRBJ1-3; a weak D match, TRBD1 (6 bases). This CDR3 reads CASSFTGSGNTIYF. The CDR3 nucleotides are TGTGCCAGCAGCTTCACAGGGTCTGGAAACACCATATATTTT.